This TCR beta chain derives from a study of blood T cell repertoires in COVID-19. Study details: Samples of COVID-19 (acute and convalescent) were obtained from the United States, Italy and Spain.

The CDR3 is 16 amino acids. Germline CDR1 is LNHDA and CDR2 is SQIVND (reference sequence). Trimming cost V 5 bases and J 4 bases; bases outside gene matches: 8. This clone came up a few times. In the original analysis: Reference gene primer amplification gave nucleated cell count estimates. Clones were sequenced by immunoSEQ multiplex PCR, and TCRdb holds only the in-frame ones, with some missing. For V, J and clone size, that table is used; D and trimming come from the DNA. The sample yields almost 30,000 clones, roughly two thirds seen once. Material: peripheral blood. This sequence originates from a human donor in a cohort sampled during active COVID-19. The rearrangement joins TRBV19 to TRBJ2-1, with 10 bases aligning to TRBD1. This chain's CDR3 is CASSGRTGGVYNEQFF. The CDR3 nucleotides read TGTGCCAGTAGTGGACGGACAGGGGGTGTATACAATGAGCAGTTCTTC.